This T cell receptor beta chain was identified during a study of vaccination and CD4 T cells after COVID-19. Study overall: Once diagnosed, patients had post-COVID samples drawn a median approximately 100 days later (range 35 to 161). Points from the study as a whole: Rising from around 20 to 38, the median of SARS-CoV-2-reactive clonotypes did not change significantly.

As for this clonotype: Its antigen remains unknown.

Germline V CDR1 and CDR2: SGHVS, FQNEAQ. The CDR3 length is 13 residues. V lost 7 bases to trimming and J lost 6 bases; unmatched junction nucleotides: 5. Treatment meaning: roughly ten-day PBMC culture with coronavirus spike peptide pools or control peptides (ViraFEST assay). Sequenced with the Oncomine TCR Beta short-read assay was DNA taken from cultured CD4+ T cells. The template was genomic DNA from cultured CD4+ T cells. A single record per CDR3 protein comes from TCRdb applying MiXCR to the PCR reads. The profile shows about 13,000 distinct CDR3 sequences, 35% of them singletons. The genes are TRBV7-8 and TRBJ2-3; 9 nucleotides match TRBD2. This sequence originates from a human donor who had recovered from COVID-19. The sequencing sample was made of CD4+ T cells from blood, cultured in vitro. The CDR3 spells CASNIAGADTQYF. The CDR3 coding sequence is TGTGCCAGCAACATAGCGGGAGCCGATACGCAGTATTTT. The variable domain in full, with the rest retrieved from reference TRBV7-8 and TRBJ2-3, is GAGVSQSPRYKVAKRGQDVALRCDPISGHVSLFWYQQALGQGPEFLTYFQNEAQLDKSGLPSDRFFAERPEGSVSTLKIQRTQQEDSAVYLCASNIAGADTQYFGPGTRLTVL.